Listed below are T cell receptor beta chains from one sample, sequenced in a study of relationships among human T cell subsets. A single record per CDR3 protein comes from TCRdb applying MiXCR to the multiplex PCR reads. The table lists some 16,000 distinct CDR3 sequences, around three fifths of them singletons. The sequenced material came from total T cells sorted from blood. The receptors were sampled from a man in his forties in good health. Each CDR3 is given with its conserved first and last residue. The order of the fields is D gene, J gene, V gene, clone size, CDR3 protein, CDR3 DNA. The D gene is left open where the match is weak. Some rows mark clone size as missing; the rest say once, few, many or name a class of expanded clone.

>NA|TRBJ1-1|TRBV10-3|few
CAISYTENTEAFF
TGTGCCATCAGCTATACAGAGAACACTGAAGCTTTCTTT
>TRBD2|TRBJ2-3|TRBV27|NA
CASSLGRLAGYTQYF
TGTGCCAGCAGTTTAGGGAGACTAGCGGGGTATACGCAGTATTTT
>NA|TRBJ2-3|TRBV11-2|few
CASSFAPGDTQYF
TGTGCCAGCAGCTTTGCTCCAGGGGATACGCAGTATTTT
>NA|TRBJ2-1|TRBV29-1|NA
CSAAGNNEQFF
TGCAGCGCCGCCGGGAACAATGAGCAGTTCTTC
>NA|TRBJ2-5|TRBV27|once
CASGANRGGQTQYF
TGTGCCAGCGGCGCCAACAGGGGAGGGCAGACCCAGTACTTC
>NA|TRBJ1-5|TRBV19|once
CASSIAGNQPQHF
TGTGCCAGTAGTATAGCAGGGAATCAGCCCCAGCATTTT
>NA|TRBJ2-1|TRBV11-1|NA
CASSLPKSSPRSINEQFF
TGTGCCAGCAGCTTGCCTAAATCTTCCCCTAGGAGTATCAATGAGCAGTTCTTC
>NA|TRBJ1-2|TRBV28|NA
CASSLIAGVGYTF
TGTGCCAGCAGTTTAATCGCAGGGGTTGGCTACACCTTC
>NA|TRBJ2-3|TRBV30|NA
CAWSVLGGSSTDTQYF
TGTGCCTGGAGTGTACTGGGGGGCTCTAGCACAGATACGCAGTATTTT
>NA|TRBJ2-7|TRBV11-2|few
CASSLRTTYEQYF
TGTGCCAGCAGCTTAAGGACAACCTACGAGCAGTACTTC
>TRBD2|TRBJ2-2|TRBV11-3|NA
CASSPTSGDENGELFF
TGTGCCAGCAGCCCGACTAGCGGAGATGAAAACGGGGAGCTGTTTTTT
>NA|TRBJ2-7|TRBV10-2|few
CASSFGADYEQYF
TGCGCCAGCAGTTTTGGGGCCGACTATGAGCAGTACTTC
>NA|TRBJ1-2|TRBV4-2|NA
CASSQAYGVDYGYTF
TGTGCCAGCAGCCAAGCATATGGGGTCGACTATGGCTACACCTTC
>TRBD2|TRBJ2-1|TRBV7-3|NA
CASSLQRTSAYNEQFF
TGTGCCAGCAGCTTACAACGGACTAGCGCTTACAATGAGCAGTTCTTC
>TRBD2|TRBJ2-5|TRBV7-2|NA
CASSLVAGGQGTQYF
TGTGCCAGCAGCTTAGTAGCGGGGGGGCAGGGGACCCAGTACTTC
>TRBD2|TRBJ2-7|TRBV27|NA
CASSWEGTSYEQYF
TGTGCCAGCAGTTGGGAGGGTACCTCCTACGAGCAGTACTTC
>NA|TRBJ1-1|TRBV6-5|NA
CASSYQEGYTEAFF
TGTGCCAGCAGTTACCAGGAGGGGTACACTGAAGCTTTCTTT
>NA|TRBJ2-7|TRBV12-3/TRBV12-4|NA
CASSLGLMGEQYF
TGTGCCAGCAGTCTGGGGCTGATGGGTGAGCAGTACTTC
>TRBD2|TRBJ2-5|TRBV28|few
CASSSEREGETQYF
TGTGCCAGCAGTTCCGAGCGGGAGGGTGAGACCCAGTACTTC
>TRBD2|TRBJ2-7|TRBV4-2|NA
CASSPRSSGINYEQYF
TGTGCCAGCAGCCCCCGGTCTAGCGGGATTAACTACGAGCAGTACTTC
>NA|TRBJ2-1|TRBV5-1|once
CASSLVGPYNEQFF
TGCGCCAGCAGCTTGGTGGGGCCCTACAATGAGCAGTTCTTC
>NA|TRBJ2-3|TRBV29-1|few
CSVEIEAGRTDTQYF
TGCAGCGTTGAGATTGAGGCGGGACGCACAGATACGCAGTATTTT
>TRBD2|TRBJ2-1|TRBV5-1|NA
CASSLVLAGGGNEQFF
TGCGCCAGCAGCTTGGTTCTGGCGGGAGGTGGCAATGAGCAGTTCTTC
>NA|TRBJ2-5|TRBV11-2|NA
CASSLVGVAQETQYF
TGTGCCAGCAGCTTAGTGGGGGTGGCCCAAGAGACCCAGTACTTC
>NA|TRBJ2-7|TRBV11-2|NA
CASSLWGSAYEQYF
TGTGCCAGCAGCCTTTGGGGATCTGCCTACGAGCAGTACTTC
>NA|TRBJ2-7|TRBV2|NA
CASSERAGEQYF
TGTGCCAGCAGTGAAAGGGCGGGGGAGCAGTACTTC
>NA|TRBJ2-3|TRBV6-1|NA
CASSWKRLLSTDTQYF
TGTGCCAGCAGCTGGAAACGGCTACTTAGCACAGATACGCAGTATTTT
>TRBD1|TRBJ1-2|TRBV20-1|NA
CSAREVRGLDYGYTF
TGCAGTGCTAGAGAGGTCAGGGGGCTTGACTATGGCTACACCTTC
>NA|TRBJ2-1|TRBV12-3/TRBV12-4|NA
CASSLWGNEQFF
TGTGCCAGCAGTTTGTGGGGAAATGAGCAGTTCTTC
>NA|TRBJ2-3|TRBV5-1|few
CASSLRAGLTDTQYF
TGCGCCAGCAGCTTGCGGGCGGGACTCACAGATACGCAGTATTTT
>NA|TRBJ2-3|TRBV5-1|NA
CASTDGPPPGLTDTQYF
TGCGCCAGCACGGATGGACCCCCACCGGGGCTCACAGATACGCAGTATTTT
>TRBD1|TRBJ2-7|TRBV20-1|few
CSARVGQGAYEQYF
TGCAGTGCTAGAGTGGGACAGGGGGCCTACGAGCAGTACTTC
>NA|TRBJ2-5|TRBV11-2|NA
CASSSLTGTSGTQYF
TGTGCCAGCAGCTCCCTAACCGGGACATCAGGGACCCAGTACTTC
>NA|TRBJ2-2|TRBV4-1|NA
CASMPPGQRGELFF
TGCGCCAGCATGCCCCCAGGGCAACGCGGCGAGCTGTTTTTT
>TRBD1|TRBJ1-5|TRBV6-6|few
CASSQGQLNQPQHF
TGTGCCAGCAGTCAGGGACAGCTAAATCAGCCCCAGCATTTT
>NA|TRBJ2-5|TRBV18|few
CASSRQETQYF
TGTGCCAGCTCACGACAAGAGACCCAGTACTTC
>NA|TRBJ2-3|TRBV11-1|NA
CASSPTHGTQYF
TGTGCCAGCAGCCCGACTCATGGGACGCAGTATTTT
>NA|TRBJ1-2|TRBV12-3/TRBV12-4|NA
CASSPDRFSGYTF
TGTGCCAGCAGCCCGGACCGCTTTTCTGGCTACACCTTC
>TRBD2|TRBJ2-7|TRBV5-4|few
CASSAREGILYEQYF
TGTGCCAGCAGCGCACGGGAGGGGATTCTGTACGAGCAGTACTTC
>NA|TRBJ1-5|TRBV10-3|NA
CAIARADSNQPQHF
TGTGCCATCGCGCGGGCGGATAGCAATCAGCCCCAGCATTTT
>NA|TRBJ1-3|TRBV14|NA
CASSVGDSGNTIYF
TGTGCCAGCAGCGTCGGAGACTCTGGAAACACCATATATTTT
>NA|TRBJ2-7|TRBV10-2|NA
CASSEESYEQYF
TGCGCCAGCAGTGAGGAGAGCTACGAGCAGTACTTC
>TRBD2|TRBJ2-7|TRBV20-1|NA
CSARAVSGRLADQYF
TGCAGTGCTAGAGCTGTATCCGGGAGGCTAGCGGACCAGTACTTC
>TRBD1|TRBJ1-6|TRBV6-6|NA
CASNPGGWSPLHF
TGCGCCAGCAATCCAGGGGGCTGGTCACCCCTCCACTTT
>NA|TRBJ2-7|TRBV20-1|once
CSARDQGREQYF
TGCAGTGCTAGAGATCAGGGGCGAGAGCAGTACTTC
>NA|TRBJ2-7|TRBV2|NA
CASGVYEQYF
TGTGCCAGCGGGGTCTACGAGCAGTACTTC
>NA|TRBJ2-7|TRBV11-1|few
CASSLTGNSYEQYF
TGTGCCAGCAGCTTAACAGGGAACTCCTACGAGCAGTACTTC
>NA|TRBJ2-7|TRBV7-9|NA
CASKTDSFYEQYF
TGCGCCAGCAAAACGGACAGCTTCTACGAGCAGTACTTC
>NA|TRBJ1-1|TRBV30|NA
CAWSTILGRLNTEAFF
TGTGCCTGGAGTACAATCTTAGGACGGCTGAACACTGAAGCTTTCTTT
>NA|TRBJ2-2|TRBV11-2|NA
CASCLNTGELFF
TGTGCTAGCTGTCTGAACACCGGGGAGCTGTTTTTT
>NA|TRBJ2-7|TRBV7-9|NA
CASSLGGPYEQYF
TGTGCCAGCAGCTTGGGGGGGCCCTACGAGCAGTACTTC
>NA|TRBJ2-7|TRBV4-1|NA
CASSLGPGRSEQYF
TGCGCCAGCAGCCTGGGACCGGGACGAAGCGAGCAGTACTTC
>TRBD1|TRBJ2-1|TRBV7-8|NA
CASSRVGDRGTGRGNEQFF
TGTGCCAGCAGTAGGGTGGGGGACAGGGGAACCGGGAGGGGTAATGAGCAGTTCTTC
>NA|TRBJ1-5|TRBV28|NA
CASLQGANQPQHF
TGTGCCAGCCTACAAGGGGCGAATCAGCCCCAGCATTTT
>NA|TRBJ2-5|TRBV11-2|NA
CASSFTTSGPVQETQYF
TGTGCCAGCAGCTTTACGACCTCGGGGCCCGTACAGGAGACCCAGTACTTC
>NA|TRBJ2-5|TRBV5-1|NA
CASRTGGPQETQYF
TGCGCCAGCAGAACCGGGGGGCCCCAAGAGACCCAGTACTTC
>NA|TRBJ2-7|TRBV12-3/TRBV12-4|NA
CASTLVAGQTYEQYF
TGTGCCAGCACCCTGGTGGCAGGGCAAACCTACGAGCAGTACTTC
>NA|TRBJ1-3|TRBV27|NA
CASSPGVSGNTIYF
TGTGCCAGCAGCCCGGGCGTCTCTGGAAACACCATATATTTT